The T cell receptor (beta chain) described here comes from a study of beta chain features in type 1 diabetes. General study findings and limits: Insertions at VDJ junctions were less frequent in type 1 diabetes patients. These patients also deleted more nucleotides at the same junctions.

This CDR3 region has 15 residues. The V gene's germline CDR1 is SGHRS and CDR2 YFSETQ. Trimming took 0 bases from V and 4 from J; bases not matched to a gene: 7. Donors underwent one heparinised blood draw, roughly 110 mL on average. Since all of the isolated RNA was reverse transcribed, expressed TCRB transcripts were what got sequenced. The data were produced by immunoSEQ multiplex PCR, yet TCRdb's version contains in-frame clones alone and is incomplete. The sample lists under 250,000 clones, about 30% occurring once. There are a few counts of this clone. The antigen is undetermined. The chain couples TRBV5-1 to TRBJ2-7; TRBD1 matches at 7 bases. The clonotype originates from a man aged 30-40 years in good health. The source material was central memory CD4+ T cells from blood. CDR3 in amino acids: CASSLAGTELYEQYF. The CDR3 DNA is TGCGCCAGCAGCTTGGCCGGGACAGAACTTTACGAGCAGTACTTC.